This T cell receptor beta chain was identified in a study of T cell responses to AZD1222 COVID-19 vaccine. Study-wide context: Second-dose timings of about 4 or about 12 weeks were pooled.

General study results and limits: Clonal diversity was possibly underestimated; the donors were predominantly white British and more often female. A rise in Spike-specific TCR breadth and depth followed two AZD1222 doses. Within unmutated variant regions lay the reported targets of nearly half of spike-specific TCRs.

In the case of this clone: What it binds is not known.

Profiling relied on immunoSEQ multiplex PCR, and the TCRdb table lists in-frame clones only, not all of them. The profile shows 55,000 to 75,000 clones, about 90% of them singletons. The CDR3 spans 12 residues. V was trimmed by 5 bases and J by 9 bases, leaving 13 bases between them. Germline lookup yields CDR1 SGHAT and CDR2 FQNNGV. This chain joins TRBV11-2 and TRBJ1-2, with unresolved D. The sequence came from an adult in good health. The starting material was peripheral blood, obtained on day 0 of AZD1222 vaccination. As DNA, the CDR3 is TGTGCCAGCAGCCCGAGTCCAGTTAGCTACACCTTC. Translating it yields CASSPSPVSYTF.